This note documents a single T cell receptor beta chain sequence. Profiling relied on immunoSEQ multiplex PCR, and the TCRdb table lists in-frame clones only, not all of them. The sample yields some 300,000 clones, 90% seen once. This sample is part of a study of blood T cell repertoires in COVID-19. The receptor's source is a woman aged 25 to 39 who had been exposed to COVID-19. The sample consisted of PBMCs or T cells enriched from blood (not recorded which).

The CDR3 sequence is CASSLDRGGHETQYF. CDR3 DNA: TGCGCCAGCAGCTTGGACCGGGGGGGCCATGAGACCCAGTACTTC. J is TRBJ2-5 and V is TRBV5-1; TRBD2 agrees at 8 bases. The CDR3 is made up of 15 amino acids. Germline values: CDR1 SGHRS, CDR2 YFSETQ. V lost 0 bases to trimming and J lost 5 bases; unmatched junction nucleotides: 6.